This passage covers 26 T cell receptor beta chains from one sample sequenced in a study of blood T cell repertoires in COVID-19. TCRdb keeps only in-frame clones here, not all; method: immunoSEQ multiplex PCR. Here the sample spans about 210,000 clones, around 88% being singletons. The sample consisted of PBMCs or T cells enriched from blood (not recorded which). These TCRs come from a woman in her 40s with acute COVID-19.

DNA for the CDR3: TGTGCCAGCAGCTTAGAGGCGCGGGGGGGCCGGAAGACCCAGTACTTC. Amino acids: CASSLEARGGRKTQYF. The chain couples TRBV7-2 to TRBJ2-5, with 9 bases that match TRBD2. Germline loops: CDR1 SGHTA, CDR2 FQGNSA. Unmatched junction bases numbered 9, after V lost 1 base and J lost 6 bases. The CDR3 spans 16 residues.

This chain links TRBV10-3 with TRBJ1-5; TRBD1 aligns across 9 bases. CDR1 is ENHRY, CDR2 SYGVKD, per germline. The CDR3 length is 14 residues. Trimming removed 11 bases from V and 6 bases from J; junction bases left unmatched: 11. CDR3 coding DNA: TGTGCCTCCCGATCTGGGACAGGGATTCAGCCCCAGCATTTT. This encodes CASRSGTGIQPQHF.

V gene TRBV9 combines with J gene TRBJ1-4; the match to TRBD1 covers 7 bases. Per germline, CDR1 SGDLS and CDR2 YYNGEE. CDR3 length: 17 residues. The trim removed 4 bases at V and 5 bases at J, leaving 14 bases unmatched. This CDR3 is CASSPQQGPAGNEKLFF. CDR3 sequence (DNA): TGTGCCAGCAGCCCTCAACAGGGGCCTGCTGGGAATGAAAAACTGTTTTTT.

The CDR3 spells CASSQSLKGAGYEQYF. CDR3 DNA sequence: TGTGCCAGCAGCCAAAGCCTGAAGGGGGCAGGCTACGAGCAGTACTTC. The chain employs TRBV7-2 and TRBJ2-7; TRBD1 matches 7 bases. V shed 5 bases and J 3 bases; nucleotides not matched to a gene: 13. This CDR3 is 16 amino acids long. Germline CDR1 is SGHTA and CDR2 is FQGNSA.

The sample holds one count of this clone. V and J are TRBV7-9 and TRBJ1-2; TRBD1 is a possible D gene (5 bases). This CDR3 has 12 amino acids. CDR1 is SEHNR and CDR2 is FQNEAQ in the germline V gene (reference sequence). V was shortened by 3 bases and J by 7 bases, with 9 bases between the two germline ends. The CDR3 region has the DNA TGTGCCAGCAGCTTGGAGGGGTTTGGCTACACCTTC. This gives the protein CASSLEGFGYTF.

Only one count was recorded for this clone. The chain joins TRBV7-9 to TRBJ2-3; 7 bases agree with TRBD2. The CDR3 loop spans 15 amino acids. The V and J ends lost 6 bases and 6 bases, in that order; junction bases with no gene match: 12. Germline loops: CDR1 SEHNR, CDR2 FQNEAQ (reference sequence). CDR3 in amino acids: CASSSRHPGGDTQYF. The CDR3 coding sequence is TGTGCCAGCAGTTCCCGACACCCCGGGGGGGATACGCAGTATTTT. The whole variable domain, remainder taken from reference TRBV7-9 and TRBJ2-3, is DTGVSQNPRHKITKRGQNVTFRCDPISEHNRLYWYRQTLGQGPEFLTYFQNEAQLEKSRLLSDRFSAERPKGSFSTLEIQRTEQGDSAMYLCASSSRHPGGDTQYFGPGTRLTVL.

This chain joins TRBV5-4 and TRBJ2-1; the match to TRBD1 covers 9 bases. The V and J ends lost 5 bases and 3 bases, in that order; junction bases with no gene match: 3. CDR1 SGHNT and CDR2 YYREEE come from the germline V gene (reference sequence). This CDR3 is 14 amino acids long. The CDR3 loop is CASRSGQGYNEQFF. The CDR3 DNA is TGTGCCAGCAGGTCGGGACAGGGCTACAATGAGCAGTTCTTC.

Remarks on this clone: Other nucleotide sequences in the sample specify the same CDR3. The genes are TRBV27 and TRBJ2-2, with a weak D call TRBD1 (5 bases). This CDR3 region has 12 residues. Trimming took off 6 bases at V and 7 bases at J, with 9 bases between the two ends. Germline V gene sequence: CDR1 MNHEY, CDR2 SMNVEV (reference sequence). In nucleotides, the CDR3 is TGTGCCAGCAGCCTAAGGGGCGGGGAGCTGTTTTTT. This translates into CASSLRGGELFF.

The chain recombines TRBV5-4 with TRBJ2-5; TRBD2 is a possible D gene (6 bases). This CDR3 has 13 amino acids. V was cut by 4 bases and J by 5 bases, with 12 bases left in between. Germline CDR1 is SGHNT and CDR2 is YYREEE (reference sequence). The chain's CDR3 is CASSPGVVETQYF. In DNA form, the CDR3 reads TGTGCCAGCAGCCCGGGGGTGGTTGAGACCCAGTACTTC.

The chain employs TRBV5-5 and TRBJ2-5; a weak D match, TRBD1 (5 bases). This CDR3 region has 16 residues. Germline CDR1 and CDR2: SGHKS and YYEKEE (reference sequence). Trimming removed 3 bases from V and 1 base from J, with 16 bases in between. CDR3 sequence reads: CASSWGQGVGQETQYF. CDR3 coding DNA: TGTGCCAGCAGCTGGGGCCAGGGTGTGGGCCAAGAGACCCAGTACTTC. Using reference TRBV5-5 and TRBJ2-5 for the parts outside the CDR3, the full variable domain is DAGVTQSPTHLIKTRGQQVTLRCSPISGHKSVSWYQQVLGQGPQFIFQYYEKEERGRGNFPDRFSARQFPNYSSELNVNALLLGDSALYLCASSWGQGVGQETQYFGPGTRLLVL.

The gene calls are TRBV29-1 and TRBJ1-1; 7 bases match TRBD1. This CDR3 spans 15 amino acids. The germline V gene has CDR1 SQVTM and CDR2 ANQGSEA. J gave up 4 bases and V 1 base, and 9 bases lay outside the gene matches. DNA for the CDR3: TGCAGCGTTGAAGTTGGAGGGGGCGCGGGCACTGAAGCTTTCTTT. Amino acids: CSVEVGGGAGTEAFF. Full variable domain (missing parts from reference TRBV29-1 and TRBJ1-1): SAVISQKPSRDICQRGTSLTIQCQVDSQVTMMFWYRQQPGQSLTLIATANQGSEATYESGFVIDKFPISRPNLTFSTLTVSNMSPEDSSIYLCSVEVGGGAGTEAFFGQGTRLTVV.

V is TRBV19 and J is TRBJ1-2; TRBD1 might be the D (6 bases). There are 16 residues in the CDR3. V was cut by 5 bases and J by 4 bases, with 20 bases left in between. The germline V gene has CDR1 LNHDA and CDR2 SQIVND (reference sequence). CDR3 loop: CASSEVAGVSVYGYTF. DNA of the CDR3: TGTGCCAGTAGTGAGGTGGCAGGGGTCAGTGTCTATGGCTACACCTTC.

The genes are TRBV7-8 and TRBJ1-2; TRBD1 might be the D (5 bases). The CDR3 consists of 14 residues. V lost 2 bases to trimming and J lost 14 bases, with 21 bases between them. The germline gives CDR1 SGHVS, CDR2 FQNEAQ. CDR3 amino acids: CASSLNSGLEFVTF. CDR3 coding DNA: TGTGCCAGCAGCTTAAACTCGGGACTCGAGTTTGTTACCTTC.

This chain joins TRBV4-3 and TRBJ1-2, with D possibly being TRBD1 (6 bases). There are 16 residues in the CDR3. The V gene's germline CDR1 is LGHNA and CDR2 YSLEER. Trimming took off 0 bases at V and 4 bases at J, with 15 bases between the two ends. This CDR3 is CASSQDFRGTSYGYTF. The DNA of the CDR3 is TGCGCCAGCAGCCAAGATTTCAGGGGAACCTCCTATGGCTACACCTTC.

In DNA form, the CDR3 reads TGTGCCTGGAGGGGGGGACCGGGCACCGGGGAGCTGTTTTTT. Its protein is CAWRGGPGTGELFF. This chain joins TRBV30 and TRBJ2-2; a weak D match, TRBD2 (6 bases). V was cut by 3 bases and J by 4 bases, with 12 bases left in between. There are 14 residues in the CDR3. Germline V lookup: CDR1 GTSNPN, CDR2 SVGIG (reference sequence).

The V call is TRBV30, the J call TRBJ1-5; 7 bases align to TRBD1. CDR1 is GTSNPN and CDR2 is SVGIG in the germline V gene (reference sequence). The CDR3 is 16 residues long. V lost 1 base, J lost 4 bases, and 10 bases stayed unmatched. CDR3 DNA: TGTGCCTGGAGTGCGCCAATGACAGGGAGGAATCAGCCCCAGCATTTT. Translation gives CAWSAPMTGRNQPQHF.

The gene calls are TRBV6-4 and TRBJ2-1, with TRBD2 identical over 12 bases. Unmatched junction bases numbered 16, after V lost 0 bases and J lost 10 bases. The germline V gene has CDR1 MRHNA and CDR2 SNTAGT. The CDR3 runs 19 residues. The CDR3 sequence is CASSDSASGRAIPNSEQFF. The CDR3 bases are TGTGCCAGCAGTGACTCGGCTAGCGGGAGGGCCATCCCTAATAGCGAGCAGTTCTTC.

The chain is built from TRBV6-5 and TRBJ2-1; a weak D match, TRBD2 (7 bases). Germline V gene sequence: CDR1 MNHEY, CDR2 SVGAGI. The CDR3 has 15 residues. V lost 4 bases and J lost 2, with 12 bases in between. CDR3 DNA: TGTGCCAGCAGTTCGGGGGGCGCGCCCTACAATGAGCAGTTCTTC. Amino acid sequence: CASSSGGAPYNEQFF.

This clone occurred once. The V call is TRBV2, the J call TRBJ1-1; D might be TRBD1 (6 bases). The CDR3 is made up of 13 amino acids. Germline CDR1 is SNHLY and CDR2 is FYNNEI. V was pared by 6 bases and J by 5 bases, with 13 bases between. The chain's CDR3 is CASSPEGVTEAFF. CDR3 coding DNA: TGTGCCAGCAGCCCCGAGGGGGTAACTGAAGCTTTCTTT.

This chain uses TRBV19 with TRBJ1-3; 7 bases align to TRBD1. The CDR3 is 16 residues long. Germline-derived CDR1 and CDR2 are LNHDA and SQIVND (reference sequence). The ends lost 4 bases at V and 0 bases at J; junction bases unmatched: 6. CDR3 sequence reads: CASSTNRDSSGNTIYF. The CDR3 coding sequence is TGTGCCAGTAGTACCAATCGGGACAGCTCTGGAAACACCATATATTTT.

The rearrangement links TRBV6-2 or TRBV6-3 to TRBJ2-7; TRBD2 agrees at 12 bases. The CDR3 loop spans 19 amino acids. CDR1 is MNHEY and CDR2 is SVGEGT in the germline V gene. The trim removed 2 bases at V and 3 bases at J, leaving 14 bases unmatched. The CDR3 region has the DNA TGTGCCAGCAGTTACCCCGGGACTAGCGGGTCCTCTTGGGACTACGAGCAGTACGTC. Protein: CASSYPGTSGSSWDYEQYV.

CDR3 nucleotides: TGTGCCAGCAGTGCCAGGGAGGTAGGTCAGCCCCAGCATTTT. Encoded protein: CASSAREVGQPQHF. The chain carries TRBV27 and TRBJ1-5, with a weak D call TRBD1 (5 bases). The germline CDR1 and CDR2 sequences are MNHEY and SMNVEV (reference sequence). The CDR3 totals 14 residues. With 5 bases removed from V and 6 bases from J, the gap between germline ends came to 14 bases.

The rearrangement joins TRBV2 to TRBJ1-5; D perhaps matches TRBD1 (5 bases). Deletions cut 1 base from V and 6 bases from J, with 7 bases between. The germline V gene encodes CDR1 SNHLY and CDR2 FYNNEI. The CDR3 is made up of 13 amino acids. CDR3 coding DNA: TGTGCCAGCAGTGAAGGGGGCAGTCAGCCCCAGCATTTT. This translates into CASSEGGSQPQHF.

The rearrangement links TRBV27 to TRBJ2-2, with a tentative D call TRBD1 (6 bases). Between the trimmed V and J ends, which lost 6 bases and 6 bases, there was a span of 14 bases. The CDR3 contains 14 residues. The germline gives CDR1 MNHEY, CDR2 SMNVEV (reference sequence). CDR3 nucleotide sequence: TGTGCCAGCAGCTACAGGGTCCCTGCCGGGGAGCTGTTTTTT. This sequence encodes CASSYRVPAGELFF.

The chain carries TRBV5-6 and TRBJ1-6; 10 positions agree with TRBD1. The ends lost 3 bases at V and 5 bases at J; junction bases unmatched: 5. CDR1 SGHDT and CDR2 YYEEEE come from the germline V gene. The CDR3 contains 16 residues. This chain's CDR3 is CASSSGTGDNNSPLHF. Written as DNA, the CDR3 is TGTGCCAGCAGCTCCGGGACAGGGGACAATAATTCACCCCTCCACTTT.

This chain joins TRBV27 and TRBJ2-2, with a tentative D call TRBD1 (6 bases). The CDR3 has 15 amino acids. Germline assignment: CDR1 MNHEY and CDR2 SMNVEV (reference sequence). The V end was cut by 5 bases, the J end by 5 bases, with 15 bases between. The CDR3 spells CASSSGGRSTGELFF. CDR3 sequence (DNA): TGTGCCAGCAGTAGTGGGGGCAGGTCGACCGGGGAGCTGTTTTTT.